This entry lists 26 T cell receptor beta chains sequenced from one sample in a study of human T cells and chemical hapten exposure (TCRdb year 2021). The library came from RACE. The sequencer was a NextSeq 500. Starting from the raw public reads, TCRdb applied fastp trimming at Q25, assembled clones with MiXCR and retained in-frame beta chains. Rows are combined by CDR3 protein, so each entry shows the most common genes and DNA. The sample records 180,000 or so distinct CDR3 sequences, roughly 15% of which are singletons. Less than 2% of the sample rests with the top ten. The time point label for this specimen denotes: patch test 1, 2 weeks after DPC sensitization. Taken with the paper, the label for treatment or condition translates to: therapeutic diphenylcyclopropenone sensitization with weekly scalp DPC. The material sequenced was whole blood, taken in connection with sensitization to the hapten diphenylcyclopropenone (DPC). The origin of the receptors is a woman under 40 with alopecia areata. Some clones in this sample may be carry-over from other donors' samples.

This rearrangement joins TRBV7-9 to TRBJ2-1; possibly TRBD1 or TRBD2 for D (5 bases each). Germline V CDR1 and CDR2: SEHNR, FQNEAQ (reference sequence). The CDR3 covers 14 residues. V was cut by 4 bases and J by 0 bases, with 7 bases left in between. The CDR3 is CASSSGASYNEQFF. CDR3 nucleotide sequence: TGTGCCAGCAGCTCCGGGGCCTCCTACAATGAGCAGTTCTTC.

This clonotype has just a few counts. The chain has TRBV28 and TRBJ1-3; D is possibly TRBD1 (5 bases). CDR3 length: 14 amino acids. Per germline, CDR1 MDHEN and CDR2 SYDVKM. V was cut by 8 bases and J by 0 bases, with 11 bases left in between. Here the CDR3 DNA reads TGTGCCAGCCGCGGGGCAAACTCTGGAAACACCATATATTTT. It encodes CASRGANSGNTIYF.

This clonotype has a handful of counts. V usage is TRBV28 and J usage is TRBJ2-5; 8 nucleotides agree with TRBD2. This CDR3 contains 14 residues. Per the germline V gene, CDR1 is MDHEN and CDR2 is SYDVKM. J gave up 3 bases and V 5 bases, and 5 bases lay outside the gene matches. In nucleotides, the CDR3 is TGTGCCAGCAGTGCCGGGGGGGCTAAAGAGACCCAGTACTTC. This encodes CASSAGGAKETQYF.

Many counts were recorded for this clonotype. The rearrangement uses TRBV12-3 or TRBV12-4 and TRBJ1-3, with no clear D. The CDR3 sequence is 14 residues long. Trimming cost V 5 bases and J 7 bases, with 15 bases left between them. This chain's CDR3 is CASSPAVQRNTIYF. As DNA, the CDR3 is TGTGCCAGCAGTCCCGCCGTCCAGCGGAACACCATATATTTT.

This clonotype showed up just a few times. The chain has TRBV12-3 or TRBV12-4 and TRBJ2-7; no reliable D call. With 0 bases removed from V and 6 bases from J, the gap between germline ends came to 15 bases. CDR3 length equals 15 residues. The CDR3 reads CASSLASSQGTEQYF. The CDR3, as DNA: TGTGCCAGCAGTTTAGCGTCATCTCAAGGAACCGAGCAGTACTTC.

The V gene is TRBV30, the J gene TRBJ2-3; D not certain. The germline V gene has CDR1 GTSNPN and CDR2 SVGIG (reference sequence). Trimming shortened V by 0 bases and J by 2 bases, and 9 bases separated the two germline ends. The CDR3 has 14 amino acids. The CDR3 region has the DNA TGTGCCTGGAGTGTCAGTTCTTCCACAGATACGCAGTATTTT. Translated: CAWSVSSSTDTQYF.

This clonotype appeared many times. CDR3 nucleotide sequence: TGTGCCAGCAGCCTAACAGGGTATGCTTTCTTT. Amino acid sequence: CASSLTGYAFF. The V call is TRBV12-3 or TRBV12-4, the J call TRBJ1-1; weak D call: TRBD1 (6 bases). The CDR3 extends over 11 amino acids. V was cut by 6 bases and J by 11 bases, with 13 bases left in between.

This clonotype was counted a few times. The chain carries TRBV14 and TRBJ2-5; the D gene is possibly TRBD2 (5 bases). The CDR3 runs to 15 residues. The germline V gene encodes CDR1 SGHDN and CDR2 FVKESK. V was shortened by 1 base and J by 4 bases, with 13 bases between the two germline ends. In DNA, the CDR3 is TGTGCCAGCAGCCAAGTAGCGCTAACTCGAGAGACCCAGTACTTC. Amino acid sequence: CASSQVALTRETQYF.

This clonotype has only a few counts. The chain employs TRBV20-1 and TRBJ2-7; perhaps TRBD2 as D (7 bases). This CDR3 has 15 amino acids. V was cut by 0 bases and J by 2 bases, with 14 bases left in between. Germline CDR1 DFQATT, CDR2 SNEGSKA (reference sequence). The CDR3 nucleotides read TGCAGTGCTAGAGATGCGGGGGCCAGGCCCTACGAGCAGTACTTC. It encodes CSARDAGARPYEQYF.

The sample holds a few counts of this clonotype. The chain has TRBV7-9 and TRBJ1-2, with a weak D call TRBD1 (5 bases). This CDR3 spans 13 amino acids. Germline V gene data show CDR1 as SEHNR and CDR2 as FQNEAQ (reference sequence). V lost 5 bases, J lost 7 bases, and 14 bases lay in between. CDR3 in amino acids: CASSQGPNSGYTF. CDR3 in DNA: TGTGCCAGCAGCCAGGGTCCTAATTCTGGCTACACCTTC.

This clonotype was counted a few times. The chain joins TRBV10-1 to TRBJ1-4, with a tentative D call TRBD1 (6 bases). This CDR3 has 14 amino acids. Trimming removed 8 bases from V and 7 bases from J, with 17 bases in between. Germline CDR1 is WNHNN and CDR2 is SYGVQD (reference sequence). CDR3 sequence (DNA): TGCGCCAGCTCCTACAGGGAAGAGCGTGAAAAACTGTTTTTT. It encodes CASSYREEREKLFF.

This clonotype was observed a few times. The V call is TRBV7-2, the J call TRBJ2-7; D could derive from TRBD1 or TRBD2 (5 bases each). The germline V gene encodes CDR1 SGHTA and CDR2 FQGNSA. V lost 5 bases, J lost 3 bases, and 8 bases lay in between. CDR3 length: 12 amino acids. DNA of the CDR3: TGTGCCAGCAGCGGGGACGGCTACGAGCAGTACTTC. Its protein product is CASSGDGYEQYF.

A few counts support this clonotype. V and J are TRBV20-1 and TRBJ1-5, with 9 bases aligning to TRBD1. This CDR3 spans 13 amino acids. The germline V gene encodes CDR1 DFQATT and CDR2 SNEGSKA (reference sequence). The J segment lost 5 bases and the V segment lost 1 base, leaving 0 bases of the junction unmatched. The CDR3 spells CSARGTGDQPQHF. The CDR3, as DNA: TGCAGTGCTAGAGGGACAGGGGATCAGCCCCAGCATTTT.

This clonotype was detected only a few times. The rearrangement uses TRBV18 and TRBJ2-1, with TRBD1 matching 8 bases. V trimming: 4 bases; J trimming: 6 bases; junction bases outside the gene matches: 8. This CDR3 comprises 15 residues. Germline V CDR1 and CDR2: KGHSH, LQKENI. The CDR3: CASSRGTGGSNEQFF. The CDR3 DNA follows: TGTGCCAGCTCACGCGGAACAGGGGGTAGCAATGAGCAGTTCTTC.

This clonotype occurred a few times. The chain has TRBV12-3 or TRBV12-4 and TRBJ2-5; D is unresolved. CDR3 length equals 14 residues. The V end lost 2 bases, the J end lost 4 bases, and 11 bases lay between the germline ends. The CDR3 DNA sequence: TGTGCCAGCAGTTTATCGAGGCGTCGAGAGACCCAGTACTTC. Translation gives CASSLSRRRETQYF.

This clonotype was observed many times. The CDR3 is CASSSRLALTQYF. The CDR3, as DNA: TGTGCCAGCAGCTCCAGGCTAGCCCTAACGCAGTATTTT. The chain carries TRBV7-2 and TRBJ2-3; a possible D gene is TRBD2 (5 bases). CDR3 length: 13 amino acids. Per germline, CDR1 SGHTA and CDR2 FQGNSA. The V gene lost 4 bases and the J gene lost 9 bases, with 14 bases spanning the gap.

The rearrangement uses TRBV12-5 and TRBJ2-3; D is ambiguous. Germline V gene sequence: CDR1 LGHNT, CDR2 FRNRAP. V shed 1 base and J shed 4 bases, with 6 bases lying between them. The CDR3 sequence is 13 residues long. CDR3 residues: CASGLAGADTQYF. The CDR3 coding sequence is TGTGCTAGTGGTTTGGCCGGAGCAGATACGCAGTATTTT.

The chain employs TRBV25-1 and TRBJ2-1; possible D gene TRBD2, 5 bases. V lost 6 bases and J 5 bases, leaving 11 bases between the germline ends. This CDR3 has 13 amino acids. CDR1 and CDR2 (germline): MGHDK, SYGVNS. DNA of the CDR3: TGTGCCAGCAGGGGCGGGTTACACAATGAGCAGTTCTTC. The encoded protein is CASRGGLHNEQFF.

This clonotype was recorded at least ten times. The DNA of the CDR3 is TGCGCCAGCAGCTTGGCCCCTAAAACTAACTATGGCTACACCTTC. It codes for CASSLAPKTNYGYTF. The gene calls are TRBV5-1 and TRBJ1-2, with D unresolved. Deletions cut 0 bases from V and 0 bases from J, with 9 bases between. Germline V CDR1 and CDR2: SGHRS, YFSETQ. CDR3 size: 15 residues.

The genes are TRBV6-5 and TRBJ1-3, with D maybe TRBD1 (6 bases). Trimming removed 6 bases from V and 2 bases from J, with 14 bases in between. The CDR3 is 15 residues long. Germline CDR1 is MNHEY and CDR2 is SVGAGI. CDR3 amino acids: CASRRIQGPGNTIYF. For the CDR3, the DNA is TGTGCCAGCAGGCGGATACAGGGCCCTGGAAACACCATATATTTT.

The chain uses TRBV5-4 and TRBJ2-7; D is possibly TRBD1 (6 bases). There are 15 residues in the CDR3. V dropped 4 bases and J dropped 3 bases, with 17 bases sitting between them. The germline gives CDR1 SGHNT, CDR2 YYREEE (reference sequence). The CDR3 here is CASSPGTGTNYEQYF. Written as DNA, the CDR3 is TGTGCCAGCAGCCCGGGTACCGGGACAAACTACGAGCAGTACTTC.

The V gene is TRBV7-2, the J gene TRBJ2-4; D is undetermined. The CDR3 length is 13 residues. Germline CDR1 and CDR2: SGHTA and FQGNSA. Trimming cost V 5 bases and J 0 bases, with 5 bases left between them. CDR3 loop: CASSPLAKNIQYF. The DNA of the CDR3 is TGTGCCAGCAGCCCATTAGCCAAAAACATTCAGTACTTC.

The V gene is TRBV7-6, the J gene TRBJ2-3, with 9 bases aligning to TRBD2. This CDR3 spans 17 amino acids. With 0 bases clipped from V and 4 bases from J, the junction kept 8 bases outside the gene matches. Germline CDR1 SGHVS, CDR2 FNYEAQ. CDR3 region: CASSLAASGIFADTQYF. The CDR3 DNA sequence: TGTGCCAGCAGCTTAGCAGCTAGCGGGATTTTCGCAGATACGCAGTATTTT.

In DNA form, the CDR3 reads TGTGCCAGCTCACCACGGACCGGGACAGCCACCTACAATGAGCAGTTCTTC. Translated, it gives CASSPRTGTATYNEQFF. The chain uses TRBV18 and TRBJ2-1; 7 nucleotides agree with TRBD1. The ends lost 1 base at V and 2 bases at J; junction bases unmatched: 8. Germline CDR1 is KGHSH and CDR2 is LQKENI. This CDR3 has 17 residues.

Ten or more counts support this clonotype. This sequence joins TRBV5-1 and TRBJ1-1; D ambiguous. From germline, CDR1 is SGHRS and CDR2 YFSETQ. V gave up 6 bases and J gave up 0 bases, with 15 bases separating them. The CDR3 is made up of 15 amino acids. The CDR3 region has the DNA TGCGCCAGCAAGGGCTTAAGTGACGTGAACACTGAAGCTTTCTTT. As protein: CASKGLSDVNTEAFF.

Ten or more counts support this clonotype. The genes are TRBV7-2 and TRBJ2-4, with 9 bases matching TRBD1. V lost 3 bases to trimming and J lost 5 bases; unmatched junction nucleotides: 5. CDR1 is SGHTA, CDR2 FQGNSA, per germline. The CDR3 consists of 15 residues. CDR3 sequence reads: CASSFDRGSQNIQYF. The CDR3 DNA follows: TGTGCCAGCAGCTTCGACAGGGGGTCTCAAAACATTCAGTACTTC.